This entry concerns a single T cell receptor (beta chain). Its antigen is not identified. Regions amplified from RNA transcripts were the TCR beta CDR3 regions. RT-PCR in the first round (using the HTBI primer set) targeted the TCR CDR3. TCRdb ran MiXCR on the multiplex PCR reads and lists one entry per CDR3 protein. The sample lists 300,000 to 400,000 distinct CDR3 sequences, roughly 18% occurring once. The sample is drawn from a study of T cells in Graves' hyperthyroidism and ophthalmopathy. Study summary: Once the initial diagnosis was made, peripheral blood was obtained before any treatment. Points from the study as a whole: Stable hyperthyroidism was told apart from ophthalmopathy by a model built on 13 V-J features.

The CDR3 has 15 residues. The germline V gene has CDR1 SGHDT and CDR2 YYEEEE. V trimming: 2 bases; J trimming: 5 bases; junction bases outside the gene matches: 7. The origin of this receptor is a woman aged 50 to 60 with Graves' hyperthyroidism. Sequenced: blood. The chain combines TRBV5-6 with TRBJ1-5; TRBD1 matches at 7 bases. The CDR3 nucleotides read TGTGCCAGCAGCTTAGGTGGAGGGGGCTATCAGCCCCAGCATTTT. It codes for CASSLGGGGYQPQHF.